The 31 T cell receptor beta chains below were found in one sample sequenced in a study of response to subunit inactivated influenza vaccine. TCRdb reanalysed the RT-PCR reads using MiXCR and keeps one entry per CDR3 protein. The repertoire has under 550,000 distinct CDR3 sequences, less than 10% of them found once; the top ten carry over 10%. Sequencing was performed on PBMCs from blood, taken roughly 24 months after vaccination. These receptors all stem from a man between 50 and 75 years old who received an inactivated influenza vaccine.

The V gene is TRBV4-2, the J gene TRBJ2-1; a weak D match, TRBD2 (5 bases). Germline CDR1 reads LGHNA; CDR2 reads YNFKEQ. The CDR3 extends over 14 amino acids. Trimming took off 0 bases at V and 6 bases at J, with 9 bases between the two ends. The CDR3: CASSQEPGGNEQFF. The CDR3 coding sequence is TGTGCCAGCAGCCAAGAGCCAGGAGGCAATGAGCAGTTCTTC.

The V call is TRBV7-2, the J call TRBJ1-1; D gene unclear. V was clipped by 5 bases and J by 10 bases, with 17 bases between them. The germline V gene has CDR1 SGHTA and CDR2 FQGNSA. This CDR3 is built from 13 residues. The CDR3 sequence is CASSRSEAIRAFF. CDR3 bases: TGTGCCAGCAGCCGATCGGAGGCCATTCGAGCTTTCTTT.

This clonotype has more than one count but fewer than ten. V usage is TRBV4-1 and J usage is TRBJ1-2; no clear D gene. The CDR3 has 16 amino acids. The V gene's germline CDR1 is MGHRA and CDR2 YSYEKL. Trimming took off 0 bases at V and 8 bases at J, with 19 bases between the two ends. DNA of the CDR3: TGCGCCAGCAGCCAAGATGCGGGAATGGAAGGCTCCGGCTACACCTTC. Its protein is CASSQDAGMEGSGYTF.

Only a few counts were recorded for this clonotype. The chain is built from TRBV6-1 and TRBJ1-1, with D uncertain. CDR1 and CDR2 from the germline V gene are MNHNS and SASEGT. Trimming shortened V by 2 bases and J by 1 base, and 11 bases separated the two germline ends. The CDR3 length is 15 residues. The DNA for the CDR3 is TGTGCCAGCAGTGAAATGGGCCGCCGGAACACTGAAGCTTTCTTT. Residues: CASSEMGRRNTEAFF.

This chain uses TRBV20-1 with TRBJ2-5; 12 bases align to TRBD2. CDR1 is DFQATT and CDR2 is SNEGSKA in the germline V gene (reference sequence). The CDR3 has 17 amino acids. Germline trimming cut 0 bases from V and 2 bases from J; bases unmatched to any gene: 7. Here the CDR3 reads CSARDSGLAGQQETQYF. The CDR3 region has the DNA TGCAGTGCTAGAGATTCAGGACTAGCGGGGCAACAAGAGACCCAGTACTTC.

This clonotype was counted many times. The rearrangement joins TRBV4-2 to TRBJ2-6; D gene ambiguous. The CDR3 has 15 amino acids. V lost 3 bases and J 0 bases, leaving 6 bases between the germline ends. Germline assignment: CDR1 LGHNA and CDR2 YNFKEQ. The DNA for the CDR3 is TGTGCCAGCAGCCAGGGGATCTCTGGGGCCAACGTCCTGACTTTC. Its translation is CASSQGISGANVLTF.

This clonotype was found a few times. The rearrangement joins TRBV5-6 to TRBJ2-7, with 7 bases matching TRBD1. The germline V gene has CDR1 SGHDT and CDR2 YYEEEE. The CDR3 sequence is 16 residues long. Germline trimming cut 1 base from V and 5 bases from J; bases unmatched to any gene: 12. The CDR3 here is CASSLPSTGKENEQYF. CDR3 DNA: TGTGCCAGCAGCTTGCCATCGACAGGGAAGGAAAACGAGCAGTACTTC.

This clonotype was picked up many times. The chain uses TRBV27 and TRBJ2-7; no clear D gene. The CDR3 has 14 residues. V shed 0 bases and J shed 1 base, with 7 bases lying between them. In germline, CDR1 is MNHEY, CDR2 SMNVEV (reference sequence). The CDR3 coding sequence is TGTGCCAGCAGTTTATCGGGGTTATCCTACGAGCAGTACTTC. This sequence encodes CASSLSGLSYEQYF.

This sequence joins TRBV12-3 or TRBV12-4 and TRBJ1-1; TRBD1 is a possible D gene (5 bases). This CDR3 comprises 13 residues. Trimming left V 1 base short and J 4 bases short, with 7 bases between. CDR3 DNA: TGTGCCAGCAGTTTAGAGGGGCTCACTGAAGCTTTCTTT. Translating gives CASSLEGLTEAFF.

This clonotype was observed at least ten times. This sequence joins TRBV5-6 and TRBJ2-7; D uncertain. This CDR3 has 11 residues. The V end was cut by 1 base, the J end by 6 bases, with 5 bases between. Germline CDR1 and CDR2: SGHDT and YYEEEE. Here the CDR3 DNA reads TGTGCCAGCAGCTTGTTAGCCGAGCAGTACTTC. This encodes CASSLLAEQYF.

This clonotype was seen a handful of times. This chain uses TRBV3-1 with TRBJ1-1; D might be TRBD1 (6 bases). Trimming pared 4 bases from V and 5 bases from J, leaving 14 bases between. The CDR3 is 14 residues long. Germline CDR1 reads LGHDT; CDR2 reads YNNKEL (reference sequence). The CDR3 DNA is TGTGCCAGCAGCCGCGGGGGGCGAAGTACTGAAGCTTTCTTT. Amino acids: CASSRGGRSTEAFF.

The chain employs TRBV12-3 or TRBV12-4 and TRBJ2-1; 9 nucleotides agree with TRBD2. The CDR3 extends over 15 amino acids. The V segment lost 6 bases and the J segment 4 bases; nucleotides outside the gene matches: 7. The CDR3: CASSPQRGAYNEQFF. CDR3 DNA sequence: TGTGCCAGCAGCCCACAGCGGGGGGCGTACAATGAGCAGTTCTTC.

The sample holds a few counts of this clonotype. The V and J genes are TRBV4-3 and TRBJ2-7; D remains ambiguous. Looked up from germline, CDR1 is LGHNA and CDR2 is YSLEER. V was shortened by 1 base and J by 0 bases, with 7 bases between the two germline ends. This CDR3 contains 14 residues. CDR3 in amino acids: CASSQARTSYEQYF. Here the CDR3 DNA reads TGCGCCAGCAGCCAAGCCCGGACCTCCTACGAGCAGTACTTC.

This clonotype was detected ten times or more. The chain has TRBV20-1 and TRBJ2-7; 7 positions agree with TRBD1. CDR1 is DFQATT, CDR2 SNEGSKA, per germline (reference sequence). The CDR3 consists of 12 residues. Trimming at V came to 3 bases and at J to 4 bases, leaving 3 bases not matched to a gene. CDR3 region: CSASIQGYEQYF. CDR3 DNA sequence: TGCAGTGCTAGCATACAGGGGTACGAGCAGTACTTC.

This clonotype was seen repeatedly, ten times or more. This chain connects TRBV11-1 to TRBJ2-1, with TRBD2 matching 9 bases. CDR1 is SGHAT, CDR2 FQDESV, per germline (reference sequence). The J segment lost 1 base and the V segment lost 1 base, leaving 2 bases of the junction unmatched. The CDR3 covers 16 residues. CDR3 nucleotides: TGTGCCAGCAGCTTAGTCACTAGCGGGTCCTACAATGAGCAGTTCTTC. Translated, it gives CASSLVTSGSYNEQFF.

The chain employs TRBV13 and TRBJ2-2, with 12 bases identical to TRBD2. The CDR3 totals 16 residues. With V trimmed by 6 bases and J by 0 bases, 2 bases remained unmatched. Germline V CDR1 and CDR2: PRHDT, FYEKMQ (reference sequence). The CDR3 nucleotides are TGTGCCAGCAGTTCTAGCGGGAGGGCGAACACCGGGGAGCTGTTTTTT. This codes for CASSSSGRANTGELFF.

This clonotype was seen repeatedly, ten times or more. The genes are TRBV29-1 and TRBJ2-1; tentative D call: TRBD1 (6 bases). Per the germline V gene, CDR1 is SQVTM and CDR2 is ANQGSEA. This CDR3 contains 14 residues. V gave up 2 bases and J gave up 4 bases, with 12 bases separating them. The DNA of the CDR3 is TGCAGCGTTGAATGGGGGCTAAGGTACAATGAGCAGTTCTTC. Encoded protein: CSVEWGLRYNEQFF.

The gene calls are TRBV4-1 and TRBJ2-5, with 11 positions matching TRBD2. The CDR3 contains 18 residues. The ends lost 4 bases at V and 5 bases at J; junction bases unmatched: 15. CDR1 is MGHRA and CDR2 is YSYEKL in the germline V gene. The CDR3 bases are TGCGCCAGCAGCCTAAAAAGCAGACTAGCGGGGAGCTCCGAGACCCAGTACTTC. Its protein product is CASSLKSRLAGSSETQYF.

This clonotype turned up a few times. The DNA of the CDR3 is TGTGCCAGCAGCTTAGGGGGACTAGCGGGATCCGTGCAGTACTTC. This translates into CASSLGGLAGSVQYF. The chain carries TRBV7-2 and TRBJ2-7, with 13 bases that match TRBD2. The CDR3 is made up of 15 amino acids. CDR1 and CDR2 (germline): SGHTA, FQGNSA. Trimming cost V 1 base and J 9 bases; bases outside gene matches: 6.

This clonotype has more than one count but fewer than ten. The rearrangement joins TRBV6-5 to TRBJ1-2; D call uncertain. The CDR3 totals 11 residues. The germline V gene has CDR1 MNHEY and CDR2 SVGAGI. V lost 8 bases and J lost 4, with 8 bases in between. The CDR3 DNA follows: TGTGCCAGCGGTTGGGCCTATGGCTACACCTTC. Protein sequence: CASGWAYGYTF.

The chain has TRBV25-1 and TRBJ2-1; 9 bases are shared with TRBD2. The germline V gene encodes CDR1 MGHDK and CDR2 SYGVNS. This CDR3 is built from 15 residues. The J segment lost 10 bases and the V segment lost 8 bases, leaving 15 bases of the junction unmatched. CDR3: CASQKPGLASREQFF. The CDR3 DNA reads TGTGCCAGCCAAAAGCCGGGACTAGCTTCACGGGAGCAGTTCTTC.

This chain joins TRBV12-3 or TRBV12-4 and TRBJ2-7; no reliable D call. The CDR3 has 16 residues. The ends were cut back, 1 base at V and 3 bases at J, with 16 bases in the middle. The CDR3 sequence: CASSLGQGQVNYEQYF. CDR3 in DNA: TGTGCCAGCAGTTTAGGGCAAGGGCAGGTCAACTACGAGCAGTACTTC.

This sequence joins TRBV20-1 and TRBJ1-1; 8 bases align to TRBD1. This CDR3 has 15 residues. Germline V gene data show CDR1 as DFQATT and CDR2 as SNEGSKA (reference sequence). The ends lost 5 bases at V and 4 bases at J; junction bases unmatched: 12. DNA of the CDR3: TGCAGTGCTTTCCAGGGGGCGATGGCAGGCACTGAAGCTTTCTTT. Its protein product is CSAFQGAMAGTEAFF.

This clonotype was seen a handful of times. The V call is TRBV6-4, the J call TRBJ2-5; D gene uncertain. V dropped 6 bases and J dropped 4 bases, with 12 bases sitting between them. The CDR3 has 13 residues. Germline V gene lookup returns CDR1 MRHNA and CDR2 SNTAGT. CDR3 sequence (DNA): TGTGCCAGCAGCCCTTTCGTTGGAGAGACCCAGTACTTC. Amino acids: CASSPFVGETQYF.

This clonotype was picked up a small number of times. V and J are TRBV6-1 and TRBJ1-2; D unresolved. Per germline, CDR1 MNHNS and CDR2 SASEGT. The CDR3 runs to 14 residues. V lost 6 bases, J lost 8 bases, and 19 bases lay in between. CDR3 amino acids: CASSTTSNVLGYTF. CDR3 nucleotides: TGTGCCAGCAGCACGACTTCAAACGTGCTAGGCTACACCTTC.

At least ten counts were recorded for this clonotype. The V and J genes are TRBV12-3 or TRBV12-4 and TRBJ2-1; 8 bases align to TRBD1. V gave up 6 bases and J gave up 2 bases; unmatched junction bases: 3. The CDR3 has 14 residues. This chain's CDR3 is CASSPTGAYNEQFF. The CDR3 DNA is TGTGCCAGCAGCCCGACAGGGGCCTACAATGAGCAGTTCTTC.

In this sample, this clonotype turned up many times. The chain uses TRBV5-5 and TRBJ1-5, with D hard to call. Trimming removed 4 bases from V and 0 bases from J, with 11 bases in between. The CDR3 runs 15 residues. Looked up from germline, CDR1 is SGHKS and CDR2 is YYEKEE (reference sequence). CDR3 region: CASSRNAGSNQPQHF. CDR3 nucleotide sequence: TGTGCCAGCAGCCGGAATGCTGGTAGCAATCAGCCCCAGCATTTT.

The gene calls are TRBV10-3 and TRBJ1-1, with 11 bases lining up with TRBD1. Germline loops: CDR1 ENHRY, CDR2 SYGVKD. CDR3 size: 15 residues. J was trimmed by 4 bases and V by 6 bases; bases with no gene match: 7. CDR3 DNA: TGTGCCATCAGAAAGACCGGGACAGGGGGCACTGAAGCTTTCTTT. It specifies CAIRKTGTGGTEAFF.

This clonotype came up a few times. CDR3: CASRAPLYNEQFF. In DNA, the CDR3 is TGTGCCAGCAGGGCGCCCCTTTACAATGAGCAGTTCTTC. The chain links TRBV12-3 or TRBV12-4 to TRBJ2-1, with D hard to call. The CDR3 runs to 13 residues. Between the trimmed V and J ends, which lost 6 bases and 4 bases, there was a span of 10 bases.

The gene calls are TRBV29-1 and TRBJ1-2; D is perhaps TRBD1 (5 bases). Trimming removed 4 bases at V and 4 bases at J, with 10 bases between. The germline V gene encodes CDR1 SQVTM and CDR2 ANQGSEA. The CDR3 extends over 12 amino acids. DNA for the CDR3: TGCAGCGTTGCGGGGCCGGGCTATGGCTACACCTTC. Its protein product is CSVAGPGYGYTF.

The V gene is TRBV5-1, the J gene TRBJ1-1, with D uncertain. The germline V and J ends were trimmed by 4 bases and 0 bases, with 10 bases remaining between them. The CDR3 spans 14 residues. CDR1 and CDR2 (germline): SGHRS, YFSETQ. The CDR3 DNA follows: TGCGCCAGCAGCATGGAAACTATGAACACTGAAGCTTTCTTT. It is translated as CASSMETMNTEAFF.